This is a list of T cell receptor beta chains from one sample in a study of graft-versus-host responses after intestinal transplantation. The antigens of these receptors remain unknown. Only in-frame clones appear in the TCRdb table, and some are missing; sequencing was by immunoSEQ multiplex PCR. The table records about 36,000 clones, roughly 95% of them present only once. The starting material was unstimulated CD4+ T cells sorted from spleen or lymph node cells, obtained before transplant. All receptors come from a human donor who was the organ donor for an intestinal transplant. Each CDR3 is given with its conserved first and last residue. A D gene is named only where the DNA matches it firmly.

TRBV30,14,NA,CAWGVRTQRDEQYF
TRBV18,15,NA,CASSPPSLARNEQFF
TRBV10-3,12,NA,CAIRARSYEQYF
TRBV11-2,14,NA,CASSFRDRYNEQFF
TRBV7-2,14,NA,CASSYRGGDQPQHF
TRBV4-3,15,NA,CASSQDQSSSETQYF
TRBV19,15,TRBD1,CASSTDRGTNYGYTF
TRBV19,17,TRBD1,CASSIHRGRAYTGELFF
TRBV5-4,16,NA,CASSFDRGAVADTQYF
TRBV30,13,NA,CAWSAGGNQPQHF
TRBV7-9,16,TRBD2,CASSSWTSGSSYEQYF
TRBV7-6,13,NA,CASSLERYNEQFF
TRBV2,14,NA,CASSADYSNQPQHF
TRBV7-7,15,NA,CASSLSAVRGETQYF
TRBV5-4,15,NA,CASSLASGPYNEQFF
TRBV28,15,NA,CASSFAWTPKNIQYF
TRBV6-6,12,NA,CASTTSGNTIYF
TRBV30,14,TRBD2,CACSLAVAKNIQYF
TRBV28,17,TRBD1,CASSYPDRVWSISEAFF
TRBV4-3,13,TRBD1,CASSQDRDRGQYF
TRBV6-5,15,TRBD1,CASRDTGGGTYEQYF
TRBV19,13,NA,CASSIQGGQPQHF
TRBV5-5,14,NA,CASSLEGYQETQYF
TRBV6-1,12,NA,CAVVGEPYEQYF
TRBV7-6,17,NA,CASSLRSSERGDYEQYF
TRBV5-1,14,NA,CASSLASGTGELFF
TRBV9,16,NA,CASSVRHGQNTGELFF
TRBV4-2,12,NA,CASSHPFNEQFF
TRBV10-3,13,TRBD1,CAISLGTDQPQHF
TRBV7-8,17,NA,CASSLDVGWGNGNTIYF
TRBV14,15,NA,CASSQRRGQNSPLHF
TRBV5-1,13,TRBD1,CASSLTGDSPLHF
TRBV2,16,NA,CASRPRRDLLADTQYF
TRBV6-4,12,NA,CASSDGQNTQYF
TRBV5-1,14,NA,CASSLGTMNTEAFF
TRBV5-1,15,NA,CASSLLGMGVDEQYF
TRBV7-9,16,TRBD2,CASRSPLAGAQETQYF
TRBV5-1,14,NA,CASSLAPAPGELFF
TRBV28,11,NA,CASSKYQPQHF
TRBV5-4,14,TRBD1,CASSSGQRGETQYF
TRBV4-3,18,TRBD2,CASSQDYSGGPPNNEQFF
TRBV30,13,NA,CAWNTGRTYEQYF
TRBV5-1,17,NA,CASSLGGTSISYNEQFF
TRBV6-6,12,NA,CASSYSAGVAFF
TRBV25-1,13,NA,CASSSKNQETQYF
TRBV5-4,14,NA,CASSLDRVNSPLHF
TRBV6-6,14,NA,CASSILGQQETQYF
TRBV5-5,16,NA,CASSLTHSPQNTEAFF
TRBV6-1,17,NA,CASSDTPRARSNQPQHF
TRBV30,15,TRBD1,CAWSVWGTGVYEQYF
TRBV6-5,11,NA,CASLGHPGYTF
TRBV28,16,NA,CASSFVPGPMNTEAFF